The present TCR beta chain was sequenced within a study of cytomegalovirus exposure and HLA in healthy donors. Study in general: According to later analysis, the same platform produced the 120 validation and several hundred first-cohort repertoires.

Repertoires were generated with immunoSEQ multiplex PCR, while TCRdb's copy carries only in-frame clones and drops some. The table has roughly 76,000 clones, approximately 95% seen once; the top ten hold 1.5% to 1.7%. General observations from the study: Rarity characterized most TCR sequences, yet some public TCRs appeared in many donors.

CDR3 size: 17 residues. Germline assignment: CDR1 MNHEY and CDR2 SMNVEV (reference sequence). Deletions cut 2 bases from V and 0 bases from J, with 13 bases between. Comments on this clone: Antigen: not known.

This sequence originates from a man in his late teens or twenties in good health and CMV-seropositive. Sequencing was carried out using PBMCs. This chain links TRBV27 with TRBJ2-2, with a tentative D call TRBD2 (6 bases). The CDR3 sequence: CASSLDDSGTNTGELFF. The CDR3 bases are TGTGCCAGCAGTTTAGATGATAGCGGAACGAACACCGGGGAGCTGTTTTTT.